The 10 T cell receptor beta chains below come from one sample, sequenced in a study of blood T cells in healthy people across ages. Next came a second PCR, run for about 6 to 12 cycles, which used a sample-barcoded 5' primer along with a J-beta primer mix. TCRdb reanalysed the 5' RACE reads using MiXCR and keeps one entry per CDR3 protein. Of roughly 2 million distinct CDR3 sequences in the sample, 49% were seen once. The sample consisted of blood. The receptor source for this set is a woman aged 40 to 55 in good health.

The V gene is TRBV20-1, the J gene TRBJ2-3, with 9 positions matching TRBD2. Germline lookup yields CDR1 DFQATT and CDR2 SNEGSKA (reference sequence). This CDR3 has 15 residues. The V gene end was trimmed by 3 bases and the J gene end by 3 bases; junction bases not matched to a gene: 7. The chain's CDR3 is CSASPLAGPTDTQYF. The DNA for the CDR3 is TGCAGTGCTAGTCCGCTAGCGGGGCCGACAGATACGCAGTATTTT.

V usage is TRBV25-1 and J usage is TRBJ2-1; possibly TRBD2 for D (6 bases). Germline V CDR1 and CDR2: MGHDK, SYGVNS. V gave up 6 bases and J gave up 9 bases, with 24 bases separating them. This CDR3 is 16 amino acids long. The CDR3: CASSQRRTISSTEQFF. The CDR3 nucleotides read TGTGCCAGCAGCCAACGGCGGACTATCTCTTCTACTGAGCAGTTCTTC.

V gene TRBV7-2 combines with J gene TRBJ1-4; 11 nucleotides match TRBD1. Trimming cost V 1 base and J 10 bases; bases outside gene matches: 8. The CDR3 consists of 16 residues. Germline loops: CDR1 SGHTA, CDR2 FQGNSA. Here the CDR3 DNA reads TGTGCCAGCAGCTTAGGTCGGACAGGGGGCAGAGGAAAACTGTTTTTT. Its translation is CASSLGRTGGRGKLFF.

The table lists this clonotype with many counts. V and J are TRBV29-1 and TRBJ2-7; TRBD1 aligns across 8 bases. Germline V gene data show CDR1 as SQVTM and CDR2 as ANQGSEA. The junction had 7 bases not matched to a gene; V was cut back by 4 bases and J by 5 bases. CDR3 size: 13 residues. As DNA, the CDR3 is TGCAGCGTTGTGTACAGGGGGGACAACGAGCAGTACTTC. As protein: CSVVYRGDNEQYF.

The gene calls are TRBV6-2 or TRBV6-3 and TRBJ2-4, with TRBD2 matching over 10 bases. V shed 7 bases and J 2 bases; nucleotides not matched to a gene: 5. The CDR3 runs to 15 residues. Germline V lookup: CDR1 MNHEY, CDR2 SVGEGT. Here the CDR3 DNA reads TGTGCCAGCACCACTAGCGGGGTAACCAAAAACATTCAGTACTTC. Amino acid sequence: CASTTSGVTKNIQYF.

The chain uses TRBV20-1 and TRBJ1-2, with 7 bases that match TRBD1. The germline V gene has CDR1 DFQATT and CDR2 SNEGSKA (reference sequence). This CDR3 is 14 amino acids long. The ends lost 3 bases at V and 5 bases at J; junction bases unmatched: 9. In nucleotides, the CDR3 is TGCAGTGCTAGGCCGACAGGGATGGGGTATGGCTACACCTTC. Translation: CSARPTGMGYGYTF.

The chain employs TRBV11-1 and TRBJ1-2, with D perhaps TRBD1 (6 bases). Trimming removed 5 bases from V and 8 bases from J, with 18 bases in between. The CDR3 is 14 residues long. CDR1 SGHAT and CDR2 FQDESV come from the germline V gene (reference sequence). As DNA, the CDR3 is TGTGCCAGCAGCGTAGGGGGGCCCAATGGCGGCTACACCTTC. Protein sequence: CASSVGGPNGGYTF. The full variable domain, completed using reference TRBV11-1 and TRBJ1-2, is EAEVAQSPRYKITEKSQAVAFWCDPISGHATLYWYRQILGQGPELLVQFQDESVVDDSQLPKDRFSAERLKGVDSTLKIQPAELGDSAMYLCASSVGGPNGGYTFGSGTRLTVV.

The V and J genes are TRBV5-1 and TRBJ2-7; D might be TRBD1 (6 bases). CDR1 is SGHRS, CDR2 YFSETQ, per germline. There are 15 residues in the CDR3. Trimming left V 0 bases short and J 4 bases short, with 14 bases between. CDR3 amino acids: CASSLAQGTVYEQYF. CDR3 DNA sequence: TGCGCCAGCAGCTTGGCTCAGGGGACGGTGTACGAGCAGTACTTC.

A few counts support this clonotype. The chain couples TRBV7-2 to TRBJ2-4; D possibly matches TRBD1 or TRBD2 (5 bases each). The last part of the DNA fits TRBJ2-7 better; the J call may be wrong. Germline V gene sequence: CDR1 SGHTA, CDR2 FQGNSA. There are 16 residues in the CDR3. This CDR3 reads CASSLRTGTGTYEQYF. As DNA, the CDR3 is TGTGCCAGCAGCTTGCGGACCGGGACGGGAACCTACGAGCAGTACTTC.

V usage is TRBV4-1 and J usage is TRBJ2-5; possibly TRBD1 for D (6 bases). With 0 bases removed from V and 2 bases from J, the gap between germline ends came to 13 bases. CDR1 is MGHRA and CDR2 is YSYEKL in the germline V gene. CDR3 length equals 16 residues. The CDR3 here is CASSQEPATGQETQYF. CDR3 sequence (DNA): TGCGCCAGCAGCCAAGAACCCGCGACAGGACAAGAGACCCAGTACTTC.